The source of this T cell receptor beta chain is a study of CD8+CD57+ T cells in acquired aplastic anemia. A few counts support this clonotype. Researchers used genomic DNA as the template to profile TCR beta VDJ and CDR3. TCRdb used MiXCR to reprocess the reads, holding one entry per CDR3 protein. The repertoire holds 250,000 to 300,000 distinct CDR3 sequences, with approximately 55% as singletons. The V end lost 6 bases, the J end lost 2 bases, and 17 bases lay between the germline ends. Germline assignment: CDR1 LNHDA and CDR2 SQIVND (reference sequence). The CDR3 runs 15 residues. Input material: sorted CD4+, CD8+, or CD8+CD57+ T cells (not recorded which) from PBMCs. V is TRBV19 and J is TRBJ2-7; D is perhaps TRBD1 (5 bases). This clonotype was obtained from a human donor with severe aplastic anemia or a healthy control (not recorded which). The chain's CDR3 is CASRFAQGRTYEQYF. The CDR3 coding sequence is TGTGCCAGTAGATTTGCCCAGGGCAGGACCTACGAGCAGTACTTC.